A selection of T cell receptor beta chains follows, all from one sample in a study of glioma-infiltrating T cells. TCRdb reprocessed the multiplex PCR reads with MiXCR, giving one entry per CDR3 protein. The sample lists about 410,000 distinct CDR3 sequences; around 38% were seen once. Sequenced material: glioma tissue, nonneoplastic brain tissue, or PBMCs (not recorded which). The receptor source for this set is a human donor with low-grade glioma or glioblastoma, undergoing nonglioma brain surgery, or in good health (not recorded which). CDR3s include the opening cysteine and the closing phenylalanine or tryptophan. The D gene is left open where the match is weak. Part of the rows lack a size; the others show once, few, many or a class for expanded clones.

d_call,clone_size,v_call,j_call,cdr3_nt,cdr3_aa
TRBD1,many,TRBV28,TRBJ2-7,TGTGCCAGCAGGGGGCCGGGACAGGGCACTCCCCAGCAGTACTTC,CASRGPGQGTPQQYF
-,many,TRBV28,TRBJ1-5,TGTGCCAGCAGTTTCGGTGCGCCCCAGCATTTT,CASSFGAPQHF
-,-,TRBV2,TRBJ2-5,TGTGCCAGCAGAGTCGGGACTGGACAAGAGACCCAGTACTTC,CASRVGTGQETQYF
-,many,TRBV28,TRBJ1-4,TGTGCCAGCAGTTTACTTGCAGACCTGAATGAAAAACTGTTTTTT,CASSLLADLNEKLFF
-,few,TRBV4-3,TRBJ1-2,TGCGCCAGCAGCCAAGATGGACTTCGGGTTATTAACTATGGCTACACCTTC,CASSQDGLRVINYGYTF
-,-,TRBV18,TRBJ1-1,TGTGCCAGCTCTAATTCGGACGGCATCGAAGCTTTCTTT,CASSNSDGIEAFF
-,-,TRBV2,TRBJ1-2,TGTGCCAGCAGTGAAGGGGTAGGGGTGAGCTATGGCTACACCTTC,CASSEGVGVSYGYTF
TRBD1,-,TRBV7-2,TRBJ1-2,TGTGCCAGCAGCCTGTCTGGGACAGGGGGCTTCTATGGCTACACCTTC,CASSLSGTGGFYGYTF
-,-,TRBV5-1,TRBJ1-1,TGCGCCAGCACATCGGGGGACACTAGGAACACTGAAGCTTTCTTT,CASTSGDTRNTEAFF
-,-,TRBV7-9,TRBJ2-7,TGTGCCAGCAGCCGCGGGACAGACTACGAGCAGTACTTC,CASSRGTDYEQYF
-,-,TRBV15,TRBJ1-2,TGTGCCACCAGCATCGGCAGGGAGGGTGGCTACACCTTC,CATSIGREGGYTF
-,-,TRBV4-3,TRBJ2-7,TGCGCCAGCAGCCAAGTGCGGGGGCTCCCCTCCTACGAGCAGTACTTC,CASSQVRGLPSYEQYF
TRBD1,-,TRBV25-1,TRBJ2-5,TGTGCCAGCCAGAGACAGGGCGGGGAGACCCAGTACTTC,CASQRQGGETQYF
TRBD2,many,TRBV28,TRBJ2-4,TGTGCCAGCCTGAGCGGGGGGGGAAACATTCAGTACTTC,CASLSGGGNIQYF
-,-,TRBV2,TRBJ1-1,TGTGCCAGCAGTGATCTGGGGGACACTGAAGCTTTCTTT,CASSDLGDTEAFF
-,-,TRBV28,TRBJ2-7,TGTGCCAGCAGTTTCGGCCGACAGAGCTCCTACGAGCAGTACTTC,CASSFGRQSSYEQYF
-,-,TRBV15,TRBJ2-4,TGTGCCACCTCGGTAGCCAAAAACATTCAGTACTTC,CATSVAKNIQYF
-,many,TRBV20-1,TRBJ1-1,TGCAGTGCTAGCCGTAACCAGGGAAACACTGAAGCTTTCTTT,CSASRNQGNTEAFF
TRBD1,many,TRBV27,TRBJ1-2,TGTGCCAGCAGTTTATTACCAGGGGGCGATGGCTACACCTTC,CASSLLPGGDGYTF
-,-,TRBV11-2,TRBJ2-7,TGTGCCAGCAGCTTAGATCTAGGGCTCTACGAGCAGTACTTC,CASSLDLGLYEQYF
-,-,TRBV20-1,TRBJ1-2,TGCAGTGCTAGAGATCGGCAGGCCCGGAGTGGCTACACCTTC,CSARDRQARSGYTF
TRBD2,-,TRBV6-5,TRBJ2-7,TGCGCCAGCAGAGTCCGGGAGGCCTACGAGCAGTACTTC,CASRVREAYEQYF
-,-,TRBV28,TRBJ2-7,TGTGCCAGCATTTTCCCCGGACAGACCGCCTACGAGCAGTACTTC,CASIFPGQTAYEQYF
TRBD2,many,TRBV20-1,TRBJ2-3,TGCAGTGCTAGGTTAGCGGGAGGGACAGATACGCAGTATTTT,CSARLAGGTDTQYF
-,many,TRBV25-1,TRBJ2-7,TGTGCCAGCAGTCCGGCCGGGGCCTACGAGCAGTACTTC,CASSPAGAYEQYF
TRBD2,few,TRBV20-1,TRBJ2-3,TGCAGTGCTAGACTAGCGGGAAACACAGATACGCAGTATTTT,CSARLAGNTDTQYF
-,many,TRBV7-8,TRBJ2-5,TGTGCCAGCAGCCCGGACGAACAACAAGAGACCCAGTACTTC,CASSPDEQQETQYF
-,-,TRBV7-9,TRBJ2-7,TGTGCCAGCGGAGCCGGGGAGCAGTACTTC,CASGAGEQYF
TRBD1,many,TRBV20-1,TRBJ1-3,TGCAGTGCTTACGGACAGGGAAGTGGAAACACCATATATTTT,CSAYGQGSGNTIYF
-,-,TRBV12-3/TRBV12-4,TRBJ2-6,TGTGCCAGCCTATCCCCGGGGCAGCCTGACTTCTTTCCTGGGGCCAACGTCCTGACTTTC,CASLSPGQPDFFPGANVLTF
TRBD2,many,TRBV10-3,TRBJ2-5,TGTGCCACCGGGACTAGCGGTTGGTACCAAGAGACCCAGTACTTC,CATGTSGWYQETQYF